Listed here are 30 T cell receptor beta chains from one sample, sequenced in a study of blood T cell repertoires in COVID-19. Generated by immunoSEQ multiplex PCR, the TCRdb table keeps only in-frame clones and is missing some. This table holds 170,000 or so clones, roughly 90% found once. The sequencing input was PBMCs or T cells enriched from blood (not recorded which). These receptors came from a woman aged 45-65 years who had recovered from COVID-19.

The CDR3 loop reads CASSQGTSGGSSSTDTQYF. The CDR3 DNA is TGTGCCAGCAGCCAGGGTACTAGCGGGGGATCCTCTAGCACAGATACGCAGTATTTT. The rearrangement links TRBV4-2 to TRBJ2-3; 11 bases fit TRBD2. The germline V gene encodes CDR1 LGHNA and CDR2 YNFKEQ. The CDR3 is 19 residues long. V gave up 3 bases and J gave up 0 bases; unmatched junction bases: 11.

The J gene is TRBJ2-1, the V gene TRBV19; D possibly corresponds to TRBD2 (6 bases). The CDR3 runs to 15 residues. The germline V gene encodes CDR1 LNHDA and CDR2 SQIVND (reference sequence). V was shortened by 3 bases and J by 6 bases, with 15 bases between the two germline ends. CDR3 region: CASSINEGTLNEQFF. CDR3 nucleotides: TGTGCCAGTAGTATTAACGAGGGGACTCTCAATGAGCAGTTCTTC.

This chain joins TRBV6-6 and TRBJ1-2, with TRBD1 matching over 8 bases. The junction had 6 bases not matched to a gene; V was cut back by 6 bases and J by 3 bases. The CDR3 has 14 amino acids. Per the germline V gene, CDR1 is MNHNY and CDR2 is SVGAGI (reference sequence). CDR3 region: CASRGTGFYYGYTF. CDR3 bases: TGTGCCAGCAGGGGGACAGGCTTCTACTATGGCTACACCTTC.

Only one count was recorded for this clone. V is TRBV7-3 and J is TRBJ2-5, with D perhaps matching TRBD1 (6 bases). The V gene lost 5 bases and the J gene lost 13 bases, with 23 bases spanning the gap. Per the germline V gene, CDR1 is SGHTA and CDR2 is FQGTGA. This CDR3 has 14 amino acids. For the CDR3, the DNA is TGTGCCAGCAGCCCCAGACAGGCCCCCCTCCAAATGTACTTC. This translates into CASSPRQAPLQMYF.

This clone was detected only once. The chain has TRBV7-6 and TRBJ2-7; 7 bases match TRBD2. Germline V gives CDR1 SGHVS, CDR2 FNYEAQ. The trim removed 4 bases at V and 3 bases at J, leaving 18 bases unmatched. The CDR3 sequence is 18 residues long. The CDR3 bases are TGTGCCAGCAGCTCCCGAGAGCCAACTAGCGTCTACGGCTACGAGCAGTACTTC. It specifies CASSSREPTSVYGYEQYF.

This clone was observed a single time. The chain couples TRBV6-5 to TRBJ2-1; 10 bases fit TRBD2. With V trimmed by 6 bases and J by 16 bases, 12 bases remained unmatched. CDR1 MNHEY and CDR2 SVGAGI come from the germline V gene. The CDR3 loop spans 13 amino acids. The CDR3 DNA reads TGTGCCAGCAGGTTTAGCGGGGGGTCGTGGTGTTTCTTC. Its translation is CASRFSGGSWCFF.

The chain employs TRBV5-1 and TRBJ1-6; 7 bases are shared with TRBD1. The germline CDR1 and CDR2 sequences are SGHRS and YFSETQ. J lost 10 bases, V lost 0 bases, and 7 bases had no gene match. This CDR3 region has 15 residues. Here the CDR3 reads CASSLGGTESSPLHF. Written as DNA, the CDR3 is TGCGCCAGCAGCTTGGGAGGGACAGAATCGTCACCCCTCCACTTT.

This chain's CDR3 is CASTYSRSGNSPLHF. The CDR3 bases are TGTGCCAGCACTTATTCCAGGTCAGGGAATTCACCCCTCCACTTT. This sequence joins TRBV7-2 and TRBJ1-6; a weak D match, TRBD1 (5 bases). This CDR3 comprises 15 residues. V was pared by 7 bases and J by 7 bases, with 17 bases between. Germline loops: CDR1 SGHTA, CDR2 FQGNSA.

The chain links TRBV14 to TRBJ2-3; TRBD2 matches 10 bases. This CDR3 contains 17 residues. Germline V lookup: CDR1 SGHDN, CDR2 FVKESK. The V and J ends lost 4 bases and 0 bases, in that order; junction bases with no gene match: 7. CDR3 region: CASSPLKTSGSTDTQYF. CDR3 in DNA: TGTGCCAGCAGCCCTCTTAAGACTAGCGGGAGCACAGATACGCAGTATTTT.

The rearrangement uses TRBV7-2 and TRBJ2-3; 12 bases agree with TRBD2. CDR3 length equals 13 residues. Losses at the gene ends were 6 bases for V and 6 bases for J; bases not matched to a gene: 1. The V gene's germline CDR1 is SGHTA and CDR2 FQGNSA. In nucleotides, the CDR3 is TGTGCCAGCAGTGGACTAGCGGGGGATACGCAGTATTTT. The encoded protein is CASSGLAGDTQYF.

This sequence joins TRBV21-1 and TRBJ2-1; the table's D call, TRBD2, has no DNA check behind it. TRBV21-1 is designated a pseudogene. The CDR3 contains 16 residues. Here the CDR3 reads CASSKPSPCSYNEQFF. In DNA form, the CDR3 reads TGTGCCAGCAGCAAACCCTCCCCCTGCTCCTACAATGAGCAGTTCTTC.

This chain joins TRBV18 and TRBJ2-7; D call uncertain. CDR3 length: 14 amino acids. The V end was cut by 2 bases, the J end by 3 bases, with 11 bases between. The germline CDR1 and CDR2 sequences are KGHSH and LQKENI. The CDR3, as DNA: TGTGCCAGCTCACCAAACAAGGCTAGCTACGAGCAGTACTTC. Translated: CASSPNKASYEQYF.

CDR3 bases: TGTGCCAGTAGTAGAGGGGGCGATAGCACAGATACGCAGTATTTT. Translated, it gives CASSRGGDSTDTQYF. This chain links TRBV19 with TRBJ2-3; 7 bases line up with TRBD1. V lost 4 bases and J lost 0; bases outside the gene matches: 4. CDR3 size: 15 residues. Germline assignment: CDR1 LNHDA and CDR2 SQIVND (reference sequence).

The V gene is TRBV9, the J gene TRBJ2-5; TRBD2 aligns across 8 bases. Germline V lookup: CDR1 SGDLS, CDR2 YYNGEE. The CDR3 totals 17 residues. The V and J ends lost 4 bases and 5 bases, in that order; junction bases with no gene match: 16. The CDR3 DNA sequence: TGTGCCAGCAGCTCCCCCGGGGGGGGGTTAGGGTTCGAGACCCAGTACTTC. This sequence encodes CASSSPGGGLGFETQYF.

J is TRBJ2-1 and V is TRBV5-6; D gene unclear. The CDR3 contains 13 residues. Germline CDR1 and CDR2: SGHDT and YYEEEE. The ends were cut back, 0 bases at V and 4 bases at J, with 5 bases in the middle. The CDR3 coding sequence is TGTGCCAGCAGCTTGGAGCTGTACAATGAGCAGTTCTTC. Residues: CASSLELYNEQFF.

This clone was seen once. The chain's CDR3 is CASSLDRAQETQYF. DNA for the CDR3: TGTGCCAGCAGCCTCGACAGAGCACAAGAGACCCAGTACTTC. The V call is TRBV7-2, the J call TRBJ2-5, with a possible D match to TRBD1 (5 bases). V lost 5 bases to trimming and J lost 2 bases, with 12 bases between them. This CDR3 contains 14 residues. The V gene's germline CDR1 is SGHTA and CDR2 FQGNSA.

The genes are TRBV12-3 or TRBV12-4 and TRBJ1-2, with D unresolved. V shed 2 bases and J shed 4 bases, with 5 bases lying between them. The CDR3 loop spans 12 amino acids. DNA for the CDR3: TGTGCCAGCAGTTTATCACTCTATGGCTACACCTTC. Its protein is CASSLSLYGYTF.

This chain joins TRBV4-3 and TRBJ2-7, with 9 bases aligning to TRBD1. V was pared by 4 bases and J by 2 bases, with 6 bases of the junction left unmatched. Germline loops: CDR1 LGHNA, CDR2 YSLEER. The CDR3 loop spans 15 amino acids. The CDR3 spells CASSPRDRGTYEQYF. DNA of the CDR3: TGCGCCAGCAGCCCCCGAGACAGGGGGACCTACGAGCAGTACTTC.

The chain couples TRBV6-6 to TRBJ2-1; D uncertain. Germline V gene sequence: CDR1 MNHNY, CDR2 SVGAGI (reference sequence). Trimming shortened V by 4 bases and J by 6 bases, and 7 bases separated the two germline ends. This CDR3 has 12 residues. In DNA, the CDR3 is TGTGCCAGCAGTTCTAGAAGCAATGAGCAGTTCTTC. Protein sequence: CASSSRSNEQFF.

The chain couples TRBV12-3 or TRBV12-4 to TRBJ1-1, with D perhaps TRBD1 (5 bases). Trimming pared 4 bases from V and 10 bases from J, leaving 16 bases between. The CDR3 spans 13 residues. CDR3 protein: CASSSDIAKRAFF. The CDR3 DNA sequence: TGTGCCAGCAGTTCGGACATTGCGAAGAGAGCTTTCTTT.

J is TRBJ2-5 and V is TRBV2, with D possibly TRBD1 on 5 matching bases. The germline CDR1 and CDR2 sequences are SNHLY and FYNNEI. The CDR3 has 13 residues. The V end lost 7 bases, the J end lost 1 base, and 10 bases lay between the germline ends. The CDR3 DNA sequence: TGTGCCAGCAAGACAGCCTTCCAAGAGACCCAGTACTTC. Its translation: CASKTAFQETQYF.

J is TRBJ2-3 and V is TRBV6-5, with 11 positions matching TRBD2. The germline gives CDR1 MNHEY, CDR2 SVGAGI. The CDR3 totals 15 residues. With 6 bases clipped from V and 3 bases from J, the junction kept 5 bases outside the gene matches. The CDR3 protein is CASSAGTSGTDTQYF. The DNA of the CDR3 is TGTGCCAGCAGCGCCGGGACTAGCGGAACAGATACGCAGTATTTT.

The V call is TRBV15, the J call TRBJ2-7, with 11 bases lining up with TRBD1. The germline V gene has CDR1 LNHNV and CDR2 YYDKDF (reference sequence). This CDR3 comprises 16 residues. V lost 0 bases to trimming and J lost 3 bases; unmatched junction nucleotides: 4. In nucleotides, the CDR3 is TGTGCCACCAGCAGAGATAGTGGGACAGGGGGCTACGAGCAGTACTTC. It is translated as CATSRDSGTGGYEQYF.

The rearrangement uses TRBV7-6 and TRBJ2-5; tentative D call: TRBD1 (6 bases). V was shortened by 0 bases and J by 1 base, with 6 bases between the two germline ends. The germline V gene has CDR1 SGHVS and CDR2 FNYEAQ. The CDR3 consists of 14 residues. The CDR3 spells CASSLAGAQETQYF. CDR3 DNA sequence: TGTGCCAGCAGCTTAGCGGGGGCCCAAGAGACCCAGTACTTC.

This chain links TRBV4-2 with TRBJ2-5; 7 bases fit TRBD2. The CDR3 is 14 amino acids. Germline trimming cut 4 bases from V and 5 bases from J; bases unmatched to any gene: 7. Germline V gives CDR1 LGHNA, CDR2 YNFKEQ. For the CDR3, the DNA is TGTGCCAGCAGCCGGAGCGGGGTTCACGAGACCCAGTACTTC. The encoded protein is CASSRSGVHETQYF.

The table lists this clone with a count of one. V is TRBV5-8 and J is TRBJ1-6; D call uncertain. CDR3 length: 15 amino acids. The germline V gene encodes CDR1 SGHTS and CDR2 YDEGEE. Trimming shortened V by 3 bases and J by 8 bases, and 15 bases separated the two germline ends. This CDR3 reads CASSSQESVDSPLHF. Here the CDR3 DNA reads TGTGCCAGCAGCTCTCAGGAATCCGTCGATTCACCCCTCCACTTT.

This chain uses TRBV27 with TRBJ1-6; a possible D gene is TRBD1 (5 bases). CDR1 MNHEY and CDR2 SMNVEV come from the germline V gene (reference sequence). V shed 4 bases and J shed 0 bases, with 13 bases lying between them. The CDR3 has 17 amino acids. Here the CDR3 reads CASSSILGPSYNSPLHF. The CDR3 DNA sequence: TGTGCCAGCAGTTCGATCTTGGGGCCCTCCTATAATTCACCCCTCCACTTT.

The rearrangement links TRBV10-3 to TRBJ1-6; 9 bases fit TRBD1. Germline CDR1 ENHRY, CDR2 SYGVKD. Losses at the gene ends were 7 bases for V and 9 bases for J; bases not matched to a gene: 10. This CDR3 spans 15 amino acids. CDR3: CAIKGTGTGTSPLHF. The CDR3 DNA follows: TGTGCCATCAAAGGAACCGGGACAGGGACTTCACCCCTCCACTTT.

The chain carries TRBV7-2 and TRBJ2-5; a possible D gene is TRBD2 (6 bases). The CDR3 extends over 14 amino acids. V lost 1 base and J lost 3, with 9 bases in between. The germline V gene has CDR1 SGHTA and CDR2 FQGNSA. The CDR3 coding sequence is TGTGCCAGCAGCTTAGAGTGGGGGGAAGAGACCCAGTACTTC. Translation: CASSLEWGEETQYF.

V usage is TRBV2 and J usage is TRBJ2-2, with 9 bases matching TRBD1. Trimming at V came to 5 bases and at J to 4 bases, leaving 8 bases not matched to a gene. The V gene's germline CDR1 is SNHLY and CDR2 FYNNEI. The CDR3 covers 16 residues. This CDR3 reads CASSPPGTGTTGELFF. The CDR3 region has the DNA TGTGCCAGCAGTCCACCCGGGACAGGGACCACCGGGGAGCTGTTTTTT.